The 30 T cell receptor beta chains below come from one sample, sequenced in a study of TIL therapy for anti-PD-1-resistant metastatic lung cancer. Time point in this sample: pre-treatment sample, taken before nivolumab and TIL therapy. This was the immunoSEQ v3 assay. Sequenced by immunoSEQ multiplex PCR; TCRdb stores in-frame clones only, minus some. This sample has about 50,000 clones; 70% to 80% occur once, and the top ten carry about 4.8%. The sequencing used blood, collected at baseline. The source is a woman aged 30-79 years with non-small cell lung cancer.

A word on this clone: This sample includes further DNA sequences coding for the same CDR3. This chain uses TRBV19 with TRBJ1-5; 10 bases map to TRBD1. The CDR3 is 15 amino acids. Germline V lookup: CDR1 LNHDA, CDR2 SQIVND (reference sequence). V lost 4 bases and J lost 2; bases outside the gene matches: 2. The DNA for the CDR3 is TGTGCCAGTAGTAGACAGGGGGCGGGCAATCAGCCCCAGCATTTT. This encodes CASSRQGAGNQPQHF.

This clone was recorded only once. This chain links TRBV5-4 with TRBJ2-2, with D unclear. V was cut by 5 bases and J by 2 bases, with 13 bases left in between. The CDR3 is made up of 15 amino acids. Germline CDR1 reads SGHNT; CDR2 reads YYREEE (reference sequence). The DNA for the CDR3 is TGTGCCAGCAGTTTTACCGGGTTCAACACCGGGGAGCTGTTTTTT. Translating it yields CASSFTGFNTGELFF.

This clone was seen a handful of times. The chain combines TRBV4-1 with TRBJ2-7, with 9 bases that match TRBD1. This CDR3 has 14 amino acids. The V gene end was trimmed by 3 bases and the J gene end by 6 bases; junction bases not matched to a gene: 6. CDR1 is MGHRA and CDR2 is YSYEKL in the germline V gene. DNA for the CDR3: TGCGCCAGCAGCCACCCGGGACAGGGCCTCGAGCAGTACTTC. It encodes CASSHPGQGLEQYF.

This chain joins TRBV5-1 and TRBJ2-1; D perhaps matches TRBD1 (6 bases). The ends were cut back, 0 bases at V and 4 bases at J, with 8 bases in the middle. The CDR3 has 14 amino acids. The germline gives CDR1 SGHRS, CDR2 YFSETQ. The CDR3: CASSLGQAYNEQFF. The CDR3 DNA is TGCGCCAGCAGCTTGGGACAGGCATACAATGAGCAGTTCTTC.

The chain has TRBV19 and TRBJ1-1; no firm D call. The CDR3 covers 14 residues. Between the trimmed V and J ends, which lost 2 bases and 1 base, there was a span of 8 bases. Germline lookup yields CDR1 LNHDA and CDR2 SQIVND (reference sequence). CDR3 nucleotides: TGTGCCAGTAGTATAAGCCAGAGGAACACTGAAGCTTTCTTT. It translates to CASSISQRNTEAFF.

The chain links TRBV30 to TRBJ2-7; D gene uncertain. CDR1 is GTSNPN, CDR2 SVGIG, per germline (reference sequence). This CDR3 comprises 14 residues. The V end lost 2 bases, the J end lost 4 bases, and 15 bases lay between the germline ends. This CDR3 reads CAWSIRAPLYEQYF. The DNA of the CDR3 is TGTGCCTGGAGTATTAGGGCCCCCTTGTACGAGCAGTACTTC.

The chain links TRBV15 to TRBJ1-2; D is uncertain. The germline V and J ends were trimmed by 3 bases and 4 bases, with 9 bases remaining between them. The CDR3 length is 13 residues. Germline V gives CDR1 LNHNV, CDR2 YYDKDF (reference sequence). The CDR3 spells CATSRAYLYGYTF. In DNA form, the CDR3 reads TGTGCCACCAGCAGGGCTTATCTCTATGGCTACACCTTC.

The J gene is TRBJ2-1, the V gene TRBV10-1; tentatively, D is TRBD1 (5 bases). The CDR3 extends over 13 amino acids. CDR1 is WNHNN, CDR2 SYGVQD, per germline (reference sequence). The V and J ends lost 0 bases and 5 bases respectively, with 5 bases between them. CDR3 coding DNA: TGCGCCAGCAGTGAGTCAGGGGACAATGAGCAGTTCTTC. Its protein product is CASSESGDNEQFF.

V is TRBV27 and J is TRBJ2-1; D ambiguous. V gave up 5 bases and J gave up 0 bases, with 8 bases separating them. This CDR3 contains 14 residues. Germline V gene lookup returns CDR1 MNHEY and CDR2 SMNVEV (reference sequence). Written as DNA, the CDR3 is TGTGCCAGCAGTCCGCCCGGCTCCTACAATGAGCAGTTCTTC. Encoded protein: CASSPPGSYNEQFF.

This chain joins TRBV6-5 and TRBJ1-2; 7 bases fit TRBD1. The V segment lost 2 bases and the J segment 4 bases; nucleotides outside the gene matches: 10. The germline V gene has CDR1 MNHEY and CDR2 SVGAGI. This CDR3 contains 16 residues. The chain's CDR3 is CASSYHRTGATYGYTF. CDR3 bases: TGTGCCAGCAGTTACCACCGGACAGGAGCGACCTATGGCTACACCTTC.

This chain uses TRBV19 with TRBJ1-5; D uncertain. Germline V gene sequence: CDR1 LNHDA, CDR2 SQIVND (reference sequence). The V and J ends lost 3 bases and 6 bases respectively, with 9 bases between them. This CDR3 has 13 amino acids. CDR3: CASSIPMAQPQHF. The CDR3 DNA sequence: TGTGCCAGTAGTATTCCCATGGCTCAGCCCCAGCATTTT.

The V gene is TRBV5-6, the J gene TRBJ1-5; no clear D. V lost 4 bases, J lost 2 bases, and 16 bases lay in between. The germline gives CDR1 SGHDT, CDR2 YYEEEE. The CDR3 is 16 residues long. The CDR3 nucleotides read TGTGCCAGCAGCACGATGGCGACGCGGGGCAATCAGCCCCAGCATTTT. This gives the protein CASSTMATRGNQPQHF.

The chain has TRBV4-3 and TRBJ1-2; TRBD1 matches 9 bases. The CDR3 has 14 amino acids. V lost 4 bases to trimming and J lost 7 bases; unmatched junction nucleotides: 7. In germline, CDR1 is LGHNA, CDR2 YSLEER. CDR3 in amino acids: CASSPGDRVGGYTF. The CDR3 DNA reads TGCGCCAGCAGCCCCGGGGACAGGGTTGGTGGCTACACCTTC.

V usage is TRBV4-1 and J usage is TRBJ2-3; D call uncertain. CDR1 is MGHRA and CDR2 is YSYEKL in the germline V gene. Between the trimmed V and J ends, which lost 6 bases and 2 bases, there was a span of 12 bases. The CDR3 is made up of 14 amino acids. CDR3: CASSPDRFTDTQYF. The CDR3 DNA reads as TGCGCCAGCAGTCCGGACCGATTCACAGATACGCAGTATTTT.

V usage is TRBV6-5 and J usage is TRBJ1-1; weak D call: TRBD1 (5 bases). Between the trimmed V and J ends, which lost 2 bases and 1 base, there was a span of 8 bases. The CDR3 has 14 residues. Germline CDR1 is MNHEY and CDR2 is SVGAGI. The CDR3 region has the DNA TGTGCCAGCAGTTACGGCAGGGAGAACACTGAAGCTTTCTTT. It specifies CASSYGRENTEAFF.

The genes are TRBV6-5 and TRBJ1-5; D unresolved. CDR3 length: 15 residues. Per germline, CDR1 MNHEY and CDR2 SVGAGI. The V and J ends lost 0 bases and 2 bases respectively, with 8 bases between them. CDR3 nucleotide sequence: TGTGCCAGCAGTTACTCGTGGGATGGCAATCAGCCCCAGCATTTT. It yields the protein CASSYSWDGNQPQHF.

V gene TRBV30 combines with J gene TRBJ1-5, with D unresolved. V gave up 1 base and J gave up 0 bases, with 4 bases separating them. Germline CDR1 is GTSNPN and CDR2 is SVGIG (reference sequence). This CDR3 region has 13 residues. The CDR3 DNA reads TGTGCCTGGAGTGCAGGTAGCAATCAGCCCCAGCATTTT. This encodes CAWSAGSNQPQHF.

The chain employs TRBV29-1 and TRBJ1-2, with D unresolved. This CDR3 region has 11 residues. The V and J ends lost 1 base and 4 bases respectively, with 4 bases between them. CDR1 and CDR2 from the germline V gene are SQVTM and ANQGSEA. CDR3 sequence reads: CSVEGAYGYTF. CDR3 in DNA: TGCAGCGTTGAAGGGGCCTATGGCTACACCTTC.

This sequence joins TRBV7-6 and TRBJ2-3, with D hard to call. The germline CDR1 and CDR2 sequences are SGHVS and FNYEAQ. This CDR3 has 13 amino acids. Trimming took 3 bases from V and 5 from J, leaving 9 bases between them. CDR3 sequence (DNA): TGTGCCAGCAGCTTCGGACCCTTAGATACGCAGTATTTT. This translates into CASSFGPLDTQYF.

To note about this clone: One junction end disagrees with the germline gene, perhaps due to a read error. The chain is built from TRBV6-5 and TRBJ1-5, with D possibly matching TRBD1 (5 bases). Looked up from germline, CDR1 is MNHEY and CDR2 is SVGAGI. The CDR3 is made up of 12 amino acids. In nucleotides, the CDR3 is TGTGCCAGCAGGCAGGGCAATCAGTCCCAGCATTTT. Amino acids: CASRQGNQSQHF.

The genes are TRBV7-9 and TRBJ2-3, with 12 bases fitting TRBD2. The CDR3 runs 16 residues. V shed 5 bases, J shed 2 bases, and the junction held 5 bases outside the gene matches. Germline V gene lookup returns CDR1 SEHNR and CDR2 FQNEAQ (reference sequence). The CDR3 is CASSPRTSGTTDTQYF. The CDR3 bases are TGTGCCAGCAGCCCGCGGACTAGCGGGACCACAGATACGCAGTATTTT.

The chain is built from TRBV7-2 and TRBJ2-1; the D gene is possibly TRBD2 (7 bases). This CDR3 is built from 15 residues. Trimming stripped 5 bases from V and 10 bases from J, with 21 bases between. CDR1 and CDR2 from the germline V gene are SGHTA and FQGNSA. The CDR3 sequence: CASSRDSRGPREQFF. In nucleotides, the CDR3 is TGTGCCAGCAGCCGAGACTCGCGGGGGCCTAGGGAGCAGTTCTTC.

The chain is built from TRBV10-3 and TRBJ2-7, with unresolved D. From germline, CDR1 is ENHRY and CDR2 SYGVKD. The CDR3 has 12 amino acids. The V end was cut by 4 bases, the J end by 1 base, with 5 bases between. This CDR3 reads CAISVASYEQYF. CDR3 DNA: TGTGCCATCAGTGTGGCATCCTACGAGCAGTACTTC.

The V gene is TRBV11-1, the J gene TRBJ2-6, with D possibly matching TRBD2 (5 bases). The CDR3 contains 15 residues. V lost 5 bases, J lost 0 bases, and 8 bases lay in between. CDR1 and CDR2 (germline): SGHAT, FQDESV (reference sequence). The CDR3 here is CASSPAVSGANVLTF. The CDR3 DNA reads as TGTGCCAGCAGCCCAGCGGTCTCTGGGGCCAACGTCCTGACTTTC.

This clone was observed a few times. The CDR3 is CASSLFGPTDTQYF. The DNA of the CDR3 is TGTGCCAGCAGCTTATTCGGGCCCACAGATACGCAGTATTTT. The chain combines TRBV7-9 with TRBJ2-3, with D unclear. Trimming took off 2 bases at V and 2 bases at J, with 8 bases between the two ends. The germline V gene has CDR1 SEHNR and CDR2 FQNEAQ (reference sequence). The CDR3 length is 14 residues.

The J gene is TRBJ1-2, the V gene TRBV29-1; no firm D call. Germline loops: CDR1 SQVTM, CDR2 ANQGSEA. Trimming took off 7 bases at V and 4 bases at J, with 19 bases between the two ends. The CDR3 is 14 residues long. Here the CDR3 reads CSAAPNRLGYGYTF. The CDR3 coding sequence is TGCAGCGCTGCTCCGAACCGATTAGGCTATGGCTACACCTTC.

This clone was seen more than once but under ten times. The chain has TRBV4-2 and TRBJ1-1; D possibly corresponds to TRBD1 (5 bases). There are 12 residues in the CDR3. Germline V gene data show CDR1 as LGHNA and CDR2 as YNFKEQ. V was shortened by 0 bases and J by 7 bases, with 6 bases between the two germline ends. CDR3: CASSQDRGEAFF. The DNA for the CDR3 is TGTGCCAGCAGCCAAGATAGGGGTGAAGCTTTCTTT.

The gene calls are TRBV20-1 and TRBJ1-1; 9 bases match TRBD1. Germline trimming cut 6 bases from V and 11 bases from J; bases unmatched to any gene: 7. Germline CDR1 and CDR2: DFQATT and SNEGSKA (reference sequence). The CDR3 consists of 11 residues. CDR3 sequence (DNA): TGCAGTGCCCAACCGGACAGGGGCGCTTTCTTT. Its translation is CSAQPDRGAFF.

The chain uses TRBV7-7 and TRBJ2-5; TRBD2 matches 9 bases. After removal of 5 bases from V and 4 bases from J, the junction contained 11 bases not matched to a gene. There are 16 residues in the CDR3. CDR1 is SSHAT, CDR2 FNYEAQ, per germline (reference sequence). DNA for the CDR3: TGTGCCAGCAGCCCGACTAGCGGAAGAGCGGGAGAGACCCAGTACTTC. The encoded protein is CASSPTSGRAGETQYF.

This clone was seen only a few times. The rearrangement uses TRBV29-1 and TRBJ1-2; TRBD1 agrees at 8 bases. Unmatched junction bases numbered 9, after V lost 0 bases and J lost 6 bases. The CDR3 consists of 15 residues. CDR1 and CDR2 from the germline V gene are SQVTM and ANQGSEA. The CDR3 sequence is CSVEEPGGSRDGYTF. DNA of the CDR3: TGCAGCGTTGAAGAGCCAGGGGGCAGCCGAGATGGCTACACCTTC.